This passage covers 30 T cell receptor beta chains from one sample sequenced in a study of OX40 agonist ivuxolimab in advanced cancers. Sequencing used immunoSEQ multiplex PCR; TCRdb keeps in-frame clones, though not all of them. The table records more than 70,000 clones, around 80% of them present only once. The material was CD4+ or CD8+ T cells sorted from blood, obtained in a trial of the OX40 agonist ivuxolimab. The receptor source for this set is an adult with an advanced solid tumor such as melanoma, head and neck, liver or kidney cancer.

This chain joins TRBV28 and TRBJ2-7, with 7 bases aligning to TRBD1. Germline assignment: CDR1 MDHEN and CDR2 SYDVKM. V lost 6 bases, J lost 4 bases, and 6 bases stayed unmatched. The CDR3 loop spans 13 amino acids. The CDR3 loop reads CASRTGTAYEQYF. The CDR3 DNA follows: TGTGCCAGCAGGACCGGGACAGCGTACGAGCAGTACTTC.

The gene calls are TRBV28 and TRBJ1-5; possibly TRBD1 for D (5 bases). V lost 5 bases to trimming and J lost 4 bases, with 12 bases between them. The V gene's germline CDR1 is MDHEN and CDR2 SYDVKM. This CDR3 has 14 residues. In DNA, the CDR3 is TGTGCCAGCAGTACGGGGCCGGTAAATCAGCCCCAGCATTTT. Translated, it gives CASSTGPVNQPQHF. The variable domain in full, completed from reference TRBV28 and TRBJ1-5, reads DVKVTQSSRYLVKRTGEKVFLECVQDMDHENMFWYRQDPGLGLRLIYFSYDVKMKEKGDIPEGYSVSREKKERFSLILESASTNQTSMYLCASSTGPVNQPQHFGDGTRLSIL.

The V and J genes are TRBV5-8 and TRBJ1-5, with 8 nucleotides matching TRBD1. CDR3 length: 14 residues. The ends lost 2 bases at V and 6 bases at J; junction bases unmatched: 4. Germline loops: CDR1 SGHTS, CDR2 YDEGEE. CDR3 residues: CASSFGQGFQPQHF. CDR3 DNA: TGTGCCAGCAGCTTCGGACAGGGATTTCAGCCCCAGCATTTT.

This chain joins TRBV5-6 and TRBJ2-7, with 8 bases fitting TRBD1. The CDR3 is 15 amino acids. CDR1 is SGHDT, CDR2 YYEEEE, per germline. Trimming cost V 4 bases and J 5 bases; bases outside gene matches: 11. This CDR3 is CASSPPTGVGHEQYF. The CDR3 DNA reads as TGTGCCAGCAGCCCCCCGACAGGGGTCGGCCACGAGCAGTACTTC.

The J gene is TRBJ1-2, the V gene TRBV29-1; 12 nucleotides align to TRBD1. The ends lost 6 bases at V and 8 bases at J; junction bases unmatched: 4. The CDR3 spans 12 residues. The germline V gene encodes CDR1 SQVTM and CDR2 ANQGSEA. CDR3 DNA: TGCAGCGTGACGGGACAGGGGGCCGGCTACACCTTC. Protein product: CSVTGQGAGYTF.

The rearrangement uses TRBV7-2 and TRBJ2-7; D unclear. Germline CDR1 reads SGHTA; CDR2 reads FQGNSA. CDR3 length: 12 amino acids. The V gene lost 3 bases and the J gene lost 3 bases, with 6 bases spanning the gap. In DNA, the CDR3 is TGTGCCAGCAGCTTCACCAACTACGAGCAGTACTTC. It is translated as CASSFTNYEQYF.

The chain carries TRBV6-1 and TRBJ2-1; D not certain. With 5 bases removed from V and 3 bases from J, the gap between germline ends came to 14 bases. The germline CDR1 and CDR2 sequences are MNHNS and SASEGT. The CDR3 totals 15 residues. The CDR3 spells CASSPMGSNYNEQFF. The CDR3, as DNA: TGTGCCAGCAGTCCGATGGGCAGCAACTACAATGAGCAGTTCTTC.

The chain joins TRBV6-5 to TRBJ2-1; the D gene could be TRBD1 or TRBD2 (5 bases each). Germline CDR1 and CDR2: MNHEY and SVGAGI. The CDR3 extends over 15 amino acids. The ends were cut back, 5 bases at V and 2 bases at J, with 13 bases in the middle. The CDR3 protein is CASSRGTPTYNEQFF. CDR3 bases: TGTGCCAGCAGTAGAGGGACCCCCACCTACAATGAGCAGTTCTTC.

Note on this clone: This same CDR3 is encoded by further DNA sequences in the sample. V gene TRBV2 combines with J gene TRBJ2-7; D is ambiguous. V was trimmed by 6 bases and J by 2 bases, leaving 5 bases between them. CDR1 and CDR2 (germline): SNHLY, FYNNEI. This CDR3 has 11 amino acids. The DNA of the CDR3 is TGTGCCAGCAGCGCGACCTACGAGCAGTACTTC. The encoded protein is CASSATYEQYF.

The V and J genes are TRBV7-2 and TRBJ2-7; D tentatively reads TRBD1 or TRBD2 (5 bases each). The CDR3 is made up of 14 amino acids. V lost 1 base to trimming and J lost 2 bases, with 9 bases between them. The germline CDR1 and CDR2 sequences are SGHTA and FQGNSA. CDR3 DNA: TGTGCCAGCAGCTTAGAGGGGAGCGCCTACGAGCAGTACTTC. Its translation is CASSLEGSAYEQYF.

The V gene is TRBV5-1, the J gene TRBJ2-3, with TRBD2 matching over 9 bases. Per the germline V gene, CDR1 is SGHRS and CDR2 is YFSETQ. V was clipped by 4 bases and J by 0 bases; unmatched bases: 12. CDR3 length: 18 amino acids. The CDR3 spells CASSPRAGGSPSTDTQYF. CDR3 DNA sequence: TGCGCCAGCAGCCCCCGCGCGGGGGGGTCCCCGAGCACAGATACGCAGTATTTT.

The chain is built from TRBV19 and TRBJ1-1; tentatively, D is TRBD1 (5 bases). Trimming took 3 bases from V and 4 from J, leaving 12 bases between them. CDR3 size: 14 residues. Germline V gene data show CDR1 as LNHDA and CDR2 as SQIVND (reference sequence). The CDR3 here is CASSIDSVGTEAFF. The CDR3 bases are TGTGCCAGTAGTATTGACAGCGTGGGCACTGAAGCTTTCTTT.

This rearrangement joins TRBV6-4 to TRBJ2-3; 8 bases agree with TRBD1. Germline V gene lookup returns CDR1 MRHNA and CDR2 SNTAGT. CDR3 length equals 16 residues. The ends lost 0 bases at V and 0 bases at J; junction bases unmatched: 2. As DNA, the CDR3 is TGTGCCAGCAGTGACTCTCAGGGGGCGAGCACAGATACGCAGTATTTT. Protein sequence: CASSDSQGASTDTQYF.

The chain has TRBV18 and TRBJ2-1; D possibly matches TRBD1 or TRBD2 (5 bases each). The CDR3 is 13 amino acids. The ends were cut back, 6 bases at V and 5 bases at J, with 11 bases in the middle. Germline CDR1 is KGHSH and CDR2 is LQKENI. The CDR3 coding sequence is TGTGCCAGCTCCTCGGGACCGAACAATGAGCAGTTCTTC. Its protein product is CASSSGPNNEQFF.

V gene TRBV28 combines with J gene TRBJ1-5; no reliable D call. Germline CDR1 reads MDHEN; CDR2 reads SYDVKM. The length of the CDR3 is 20 residues. Trimming left V 3 bases short and J 0 bases short, with 24 bases between. The CDR3 reads CASSFPGASYSPNSNQPQHF. CDR3 bases: TGTGCCAGCAGTTTTCCGGGAGCGAGTTACTCACCTAATAGCAATCAGCCCCAGCATTTT. Full variable domain (remainder filled in from reference TRBV28 and TRBJ1-5): DVKVTQSSRYLVKRTGEKVFLECVQDMDHENMFWYRQDPGLGLRLIYFSYDVKMKEKGDIPEGYSVSREKKERFSLILESASTNQTSMYLCASSFPGASYSPNSNQPQHFGDGTRLSIL.

The V and J genes are TRBV7-2 and TRBJ1-5, with D maybe TRBD1 (5 bases). With 3 bases removed from V and 5 bases from J, the gap between germline ends came to 11 bases. Germline V gene data show CDR1 as SGHTA and CDR2 as FQGNSA. There are 14 residues in the CDR3. The CDR3 sequence is CASSFLGEHQPQHF. The CDR3 coding sequence is TGTGCCAGCAGCTTTTTGGGGGAGCATCAGCCCCAGCATTTT.

The rearrangement joins TRBV7-3 to TRBJ2-4; 7 bases align to TRBD2. Germline-derived CDR1 and CDR2 are SGHTA and FQGTGA. This CDR3 is 14 amino acids long. V lost 4 bases to trimming and J lost 3 bases; unmatched junction nucleotides: 3. The CDR3: CASSSGGDKNIQYF. CDR3 in DNA: TGTGCCAGCAGCTCTGGGGGGGACAAAAACATTCAGTACTTC.

CDR3 amino acids: CASSPTRGREKLFF. The CDR3 bases are TGTGCCAGCAGCCCGACCCGGGGGCGAGAAAAACTGTTTTTT. The chain is built from TRBV7-2 and TRBJ1-4, with a weak D call TRBD1 (6 bases). Germline CDR1 and CDR2: SGHTA and FQGNSA. There are 14 residues in the CDR3. Trimming cost V 5 bases and J 8 bases, with 15 bases left between them.

This rearrangement joins TRBV28 to TRBJ2-1; 10 nucleotides align to TRBD1. The CDR3 is 14 amino acids. V dropped 6 bases and J dropped 7; count of bases not matched to a gene: 6. CDR1 is MDHEN, CDR2 SYDVKM, per germline. CDR3 sequence (DNA): TGTGCCAGCAGCCGGGGACAGGGGAGGAATGAGCAGTTCTTC. Amino acids: CASSRGQGRNEQFF.

The CDR3 loop reads CASSSGQFAYEQYF. CDR3 sequence (DNA): TGTGCCAGCAGCTCCGGACAGTTCGCCTACGAGCAGTACTTC. The gene calls are TRBV7-2 and TRBJ2-7; possible D gene TRBD1, 6 bases. The CDR3 has 14 amino acids. The germline V and J ends were trimmed by 4 bases and 2 bases, with 12 bases remaining between them. Germline values: CDR1 SGHTA, CDR2 FQGNSA.

V is TRBV7-8 and J is TRBJ2-5; D unclear. The V gene's germline CDR1 is SGHVS and CDR2 FQNEAQ. V lost 2 bases and J 4 bases, leaving 11 bases between the germline ends. This CDR3 region has 14 residues. The CDR3 loop is CASSLSPSSETQYF. DNA for the CDR3: TGTGCCAGCAGCTTATCTCCCAGTTCAGAGACCCAGTACTTC.

This clone was detected once. The chain recombines TRBV6-1 with TRBJ2-2; 9 bases fit TRBD2. Germline CDR1 reads MNHNS; CDR2 reads SASEGT. Trimming cost V 2 bases and J 6 bases; bases outside gene matches: 4. The CDR3 runs 15 residues. In nucleotides, the CDR3 is TGTGCCAGCAGTGAAAATAGCGGGAGCCCCGGGGAGCTGTTTTTT. Translated, it gives CASSENSGSPGELFF.

J is TRBJ2-1 and V is TRBV6-6, with TRBD2 matching 7 bases. From germline, CDR1 is MNHNY and CDR2 SVGAGI (reference sequence). J lost 9 bases, V lost 6 bases, and 5 bases had no gene match. This CDR3 contains 12 residues. CDR3 sequence (DNA): TGTGCCAGCAGGGCGTCGGGGGGTGAGCAGTTCTTC. Translated, it gives CASRASGGEQFF.

The rearrangement joins TRBV2 to TRBJ2-5; D gene ambiguous. The V gene's germline CDR1 is SNHLY and CDR2 FYNNEI. The CDR3 totals 14 residues. Trimming cost V 7 bases and J 4 bases, with 16 bases left between them. CDR3 DNA sequence: TGTGCCAGCAATAGGTACAGTACGAGAGAGACCCAGTACTTC. Residues: CASNRYSTRETQYF. The full variable domain, its missing parts supplied by reference TRBV2 and TRBJ2-5, is EPEVTQTPSHQVTQMGQEVILRCVPISNHLYFYWYRQILGQKVEFLVSFYNNEISEKSEIFDDQFSVERPDGSNFTLKIRSTKLEDSAMYFCASNRYSTRETQYFGPGTRLLVL.

This rearrangement joins TRBV19 to TRBJ2-1; no reliable D call. Germline CDR1 is LNHDA and CDR2 is SQIVND (reference sequence). This CDR3 region has 12 residues. V shed 1 base and J shed 6 bases, with 4 bases lying between them. CDR3: CASSIGGNEQFF. CDR3 nucleotides: TGTGCCAGTAGTATAGGGGGCAATGAGCAGTTCTTC.

This rearrangement joins TRBV10-3 to TRBJ2-7, with D hard to call. The CDR3 is 12 amino acids. Germline CDR1 reads ENHRY; CDR2 reads SYGVKD. V lost 6 bases to trimming and J lost 1 base, with 7 bases between them. DNA for the CDR3: TGTGCCATCAGCCCGACTTCCTACGAGCAGTACTTC. Residues: CAISPTSYEQYF.

V is TRBV5-5 and J is TRBJ2-7; no firm D call. The CDR3 runs to 17 residues. Germline V CDR1 and CDR2: SGHKS, YYEKEE (reference sequence). The V end lost 0 bases, the J end lost 0 bases, and 16 bases lay between the germline ends. The CDR3, as DNA: TGTGCCAGCAGCTTGGCTCTTCTGGGGTCAAGCTCCTACGAGCAGTACTTC. It translates to CASSLALLGSSSYEQYF. The full variable domain, rest sourced from reference TRBV5-5 and TRBJ2-7, is DAGVTQSPTHLIKTRGQQVTLRCSPISGHKSVSWYQQVLGQGPQFIFQYYEKEERGRGNFPDRFSARQFPNYSSELNVNALLLGDSALYLCASSLALLGSSSYEQYFGPGTRLTVT.

J is TRBJ2-1 and V is TRBV5-5; TRBD1 is a possible D gene (5 bases). The CDR3 has 18 amino acids. V lost 5 bases to trimming and J lost 0 bases, with 21 bases between them. CDR1 is SGHKS, CDR2 YYEKEE, per germline (reference sequence). As DNA, the CDR3 is TGTGCCAGCAGGCTTGGGGCCAAGAACCGTAACTCCTACAATGAGCAGTTCTTC. It is translated as CASRLGAKNRNSYNEQFF.

The chain carries TRBV11-2 and TRBJ2-5; the D gene is possibly TRBD2 (5 bases). Germline values: CDR1 SGHAT, CDR2 FQNNGV. There are 17 residues in the CDR3. The V end lost 1 base, the J end lost 4 bases, and 19 bases lay between the germline ends. CDR3 protein: CASSLGSAGGRGETQYF. The CDR3 coding sequence is TGTGCCAGCAGCTTAGGATCCGCGGGTGGGCGAGGAGAGACCCAGTACTTC.

The rearrangement links TRBV5-1 to TRBJ2-5, with 10 nucleotides matching TRBD2. The CDR3 is made up of 16 amino acids. CDR1 is SGHRS, CDR2 YFSETQ, per germline. V gave up 1 base and J gave up 4 bases; unmatched junction bases: 7. CDR3 loop: CASSLRPAGGPETQYF. The CDR3 DNA is TGCGCCAGCAGCTTGCGCCCAGCGGGGGGGCCAGAGACCCAGTACTTC.